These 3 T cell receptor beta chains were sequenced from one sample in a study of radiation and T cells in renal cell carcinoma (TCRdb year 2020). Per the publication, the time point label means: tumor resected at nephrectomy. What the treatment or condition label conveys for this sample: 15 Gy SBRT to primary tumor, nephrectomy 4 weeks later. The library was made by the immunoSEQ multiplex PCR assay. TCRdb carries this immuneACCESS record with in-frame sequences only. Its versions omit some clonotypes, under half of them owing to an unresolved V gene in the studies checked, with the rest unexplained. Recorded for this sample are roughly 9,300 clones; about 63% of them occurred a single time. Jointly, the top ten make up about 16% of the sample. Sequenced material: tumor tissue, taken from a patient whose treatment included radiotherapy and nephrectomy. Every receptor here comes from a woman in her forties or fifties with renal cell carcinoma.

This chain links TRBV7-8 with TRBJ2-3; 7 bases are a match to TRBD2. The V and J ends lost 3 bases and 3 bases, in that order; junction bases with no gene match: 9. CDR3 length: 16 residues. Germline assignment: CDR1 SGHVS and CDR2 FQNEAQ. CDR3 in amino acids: CASSFTFSRGTDTQYF. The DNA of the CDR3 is TGTGCCAGCAGCTTTACTTTTTCGCGGGGGACAGATACGCAGTATTTT.

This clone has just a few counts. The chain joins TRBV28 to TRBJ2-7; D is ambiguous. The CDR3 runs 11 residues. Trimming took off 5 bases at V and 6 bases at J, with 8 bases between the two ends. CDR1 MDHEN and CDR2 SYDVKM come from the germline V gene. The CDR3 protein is CASSTRGEQYF. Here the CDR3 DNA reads TGTGCCAGCAGTACAAGAGGCGAGCAGTACTTC.

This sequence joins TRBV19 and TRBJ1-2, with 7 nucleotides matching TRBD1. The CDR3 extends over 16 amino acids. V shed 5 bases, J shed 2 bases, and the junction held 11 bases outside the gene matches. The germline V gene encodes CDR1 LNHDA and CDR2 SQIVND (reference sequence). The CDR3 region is CASSPFTGTENYGYTF. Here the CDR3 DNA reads TGTGCCAGTAGTCCGTTCACCGGGACAGAGAACTATGGCTACACCTTC.